This T cell receptor (beta chain) was captured by sequencing in a study of blood T cells in healthy people across ages. The study's findings and limits: Both higher diversity and more naive CD4+ cells marked long-lived donors when set against aged donors. It was found that TCR beta diversity correlated strongly with the percentage of naive T cells.

Isolated PBMCs totaled at least 6 million in each sample. Germline V gives CDR1 ENHRY, CDR2 SYGVKD. V lost 2 bases to trimming and J lost 11 bases, with 12 bases between them. The CDR3 has 12 residues. For the second PCR, which ran for roughly 6 to 11 cycles, a sample-barcoded 5' primer and a J-beta primer mix were used. Every cDNA molecule bore a tag from a template-switch adaptor containing 12 random nucleotides. Using its own MiXCR run on the 5' RACE reads, TCRdb lists one record per CDR3 protein. The data show hundreds of thousands of distinct CDR3 sequences, with over 45% seen just once and 30% to 40% held by the top ten. The table lists this clonotype with a few counts. What it recognizes is unknown.

The source is a woman in her fifties or sixties in good health. Specimen: blood. V gene TRBV10-3 combines with J gene TRBJ1-1, with D perhaps TRBD1 (5 bases). CDR3 region: CAISEQGPEAFF. The CDR3 coding sequence is TGTGCCATCAGTGAGCAGGGCCCGGAGGCTTTCTTT.